This T cell receptor beta chain is drawn from a study of metastatic and nonmetastatic thyroid tumors. Study background: The comparison covered peripheral blood and tumor or nodule tissue in malignant and benign thyroid patients.

MiXCR was used by TCRdb to re-call the PCR reads. The sample has some 45,000 clones, approximately 15% seen once; the top ten hold approximately 23%. The sample holds a few counts of this clone. This may be a read error: a much more frequent sequence differs by one nucleotide. No patient had received any treatment before thyroid surgery. Material: blood. The receptor was isolated from a female donor with papillary thyroid cancer or a benign thyroid nodule (not recorded which). Some clones in this sample may be carry-over from other donors' samples.

Written as DNA, the CDR3 is TGTGCCAGCAGCCCAATACGGGGACTTTGCAATGAAGCTTTCTTT. It yields the protein CASSPIRGLCNEAFF. The V call is TRBV11-2, the J call TRBJ1-1, with D perhaps matching TRBD1 (5 bases). In germline, CDR1 is SGHAT, CDR2 FQNNGV. V was pared by 5 bases and J by 7 bases, with 20 bases between. This CDR3 comprises 15 residues.